This TCR beta chain is from a study of blood T cells in healthy people across ages. Study-level results: Age brought a roughly linear fall in TCR beta diversity measured per million T cells.

This clonotype has more than one count but fewer than ten. Its antigen is unidentified. PCR was performed a second time for about 7 to 11 cycles using a sample-barcoded 5' primer and a J-beta primer mix. From the 5' RACE reads, TCRdb called clonotypes with MiXCR, one entry per CDR3 protein. The top ten hold about a fifth of the sample, which has 550,000 to 600,000 distinct CDR3 sequences, about 26% seen once. Sequences were obtained from blood. This TCR was sampled from a woman in her seventies in good health.

CDR3 residues: CASSLSQGGFSYNEQFF. CDR3 sequence (DNA): TGTGCCAGCAGCTTGTCCCAGGGGGGCTTCTCCTACAATGAGCAGTTCTTC. The chain links TRBV7-9 to TRBJ2-1; possible D gene TRBD1, 7 bases. The V end lost 3 bases, the J end lost 0 bases, and 15 bases lay between the germline ends. Germline CDR1 reads SEHNR; CDR2 reads FQNEAQ (reference sequence). The CDR3 covers 17 residues.